These T cell receptor beta chains were read from a single sample in a study of T cells in Graves' hyperthyroidism and ophthalmopathy. TCRdb re-called the multiplex PCR reads with MiXCR, one entry per CDR3 protein. Among roughly 560,000 distinct CDR3 sequences, roughly 15% were seen once, and the ten largest hold approximately 4.2%. Sequenced sample: blood. These receptors were collected from a middle-aged woman with Graves' ophthalmopathy. Each CDR3 is given with its conserved first and last residue. The D gene is left open where the match is weak. Clone size is given for some rows only: seen once, a few or many times, or a class if the clone is expanded.

D,J,V,size,CDR3
-,TRBJ2-7,TRBV20-1,many,CSARHGVDSYEQYF
TRBD2,TRBJ2-7,TRBV7-2,many,CATGLSSGSYEQYF
-,TRBJ2-4,TRBV11-2,few,CASSLDLSLDIQYF
-,TRBJ2-7,TRBV6-5,many,CASSYLPDGEQYF
-,TRBJ1-1,TRBV20-1,many,CSARGGGWTEAFF
-,TRBJ2-7,TRBV11-2,many,CASSPLGRSGWGSYEQYF
-,TRBJ1-3,TRBV30,-,CAWSVGGTSGNTIYF
-,TRBJ2-7,TRBV24-1,many,CATSDFRGTGRQRYEQYF
-,TRBJ1-2,TRBV27,many,CASSSTPTGYTF
-,TRBJ2-7,TRBV20-1,many,CSARDVKGLPYEQYF